This T cell receptor beta chain was retrieved from a study of Ad26.COV2.S vaccination and SARS-CoV-2 variants. The repertoire was sequenced with immunoSEQ multiplex PCR; TCRdb's copy has only in-frame clones and lacks some. Of roughly 500,000 clones detected, roughly 89% appear once; the ten largest clones hold approximately 2.5%. The treatment: roughly 18 received Ad26.COV2.S at low or high dose, single or two shots; about 5 received placebo; per-sample allocation not given. Sampling occurred on day 63 after the first vaccine or placebo injection. Trimming removed 2 bases at V and 0 bases at J, with 11 bases between. CDR3 length: 15 residues. Germline assignment: CDR1 MDHEN and CDR2 SYDVKM.

V and J are TRBV28 and TRBJ2-7; D assignment may be TRBD1 or TRBD2 (5 bases each). This receptor was taken from a person aged 18-65 years who received the Ad26.COV2.S COVID-19 vaccine or a placebo. Sequenced material: peripheral blood, taken in a trial of Ad26.COV2.S vaccine versus placebo. The CDR3 bases are TGTGCCAGCAGTTTAAGGGTAGGGACCTCCTACGAGCAGTACTTC. Encoded protein: CASSLRVGTSYEQYF.